These 11 T cell receptor beta chains were sequenced from one sample in a study of T cells in Graves' hyperthyroidism and ophthalmopathy. Amplification of TCR beta CDR3 regions used RNA as the template. The TCR CDR3 was amplified in a first-round RT-PCR using the HTBI primer set. TCRdb used MiXCR to reprocess the multiplex PCR reads, holding one entry per CDR3 protein. The sample carries under 300,000 distinct CDR3 sequences, roughly 13% recorded once. Sequencing was performed on blood. The receptors were gathered from a woman between 25 and 40 years old with Graves' hyperthyroidism that later progressed to Graves' ophthalmopathy.

This clonotype was detected only a few times. The chain carries TRBV6-1 and TRBJ1-2, with TRBD1 identical over 9 bases. Per the germline V gene, CDR1 is MNHNS and CDR2 is SASEGT. Trimming removed 8 bases from V and 3 bases from J; junction bases left unmatched: 4. CDR3 length equals 13 residues. The CDR3 is CASEQGADYGYTF. The CDR3 DNA reads as TGTGCCAGCGAACAGGGGGCGGACTATGGCTACACCTTC.

This clonotype was picked up many times. The chain employs TRBV5-1 and TRBJ2-3; 9 bases agree with TRBD2. From germline, CDR1 is SGHRS and CDR2 YFSETQ. The V and J ends lost 0 bases and 1 base, in that order; junction bases with no gene match: 3. The CDR3 covers 16 residues. The CDR3 is CASSLDRTSGTDTQYF. The CDR3 DNA follows: TGCGCCAGCAGCTTGGATAGGACTAGCGGCACAGATACGCAGTATTTT.

This rearrangement joins TRBV6-1 to TRBJ2-1, with 7 bases aligning to TRBD1. Trimming cost V 8 bases and J 4 bases; bases outside gene matches: 8. The CDR3 runs to 14 residues. Germline values: CDR1 MNHNS, CDR2 SASEGT. This CDR3 is CASSPGTVYNEQFF. In DNA form, the CDR3 reads TGTGCCAGCTCTCCGGGGACAGTATACAATGAGCAGTTCTTC.

This clonotype was detected many times. J is TRBJ2-7 and V is TRBV7-2; 8 bases are shared with TRBD2. The CDR3 has 14 amino acids. J gave up 2 bases and V 3 bases, and 3 bases lay outside the gene matches. Germline CDR1 and CDR2: SGHTA and FQGNSA. This chain's CDR3 is CASSFPGLAYEQYF. Here the CDR3 DNA reads TGTGCCAGCAGCTTCCCGGGACTAGCCTACGAGCAGTACTTC.

This clonotype came up many times. The chain combines TRBV18 with TRBJ2-5; 7 bases fit TRBD2. Germline V gene sequence: CDR1 KGHSH, CDR2 LQKENI. The J segment lost 7 bases and the V segment lost 3 bases, leaving 8 bases of the junction unmatched. The CDR3 runs 14 residues. The CDR3, as DNA: TGTGCCAGCTCACCGGGCGGCCCGGGAGGGACCCAGTACTTC. It encodes CASSPGGPGGTQYF.

On this clonotype: Relative to the germline gene, one junction end is altered; a read error may explain this. The chain is built from TRBV7-8 and TRBJ2-7; 9 bases are shared with TRBD1. The CDR3 has 15 amino acids. CDR1 and CDR2 from the germline V gene are SGHVS and FQNEAQ. CDR3 coding DNA: TGCGCCAGCAGCCACCCGGGACAGGGTTTCTACGAGCAGTACTTC. Its translation is CASSHPGQGFYEQYF.

This clonotype has only a few counts. The genes are TRBV7-9 and TRBJ2-2; D is undetermined. There are 13 residues in the CDR3. V was shortened by 5 bases and J by 9 bases, with 13 bases between the two germline ends. Per the germline V gene, CDR1 is SEHNR and CDR2 is FQNEAQ (reference sequence). In nucleotides, the CDR3 is TGTGCCAGCAGCCAAAGGTGGGCGAGGGAGCTGTTTTTT. This encodes CASSQRWARELFF.

This clonotype was counted many times. The chain is built from TRBV18 and TRBJ1-2; no reliable D call. The germline V gene has CDR1 KGHSH and CDR2 LQKENI. Between the trimmed V and J ends, which lost 3 bases and 14 bases, there was a span of 31 bases. The length of the CDR3 is 17 residues. CDR3 DNA: TGTGCCAGCTCACCGCGGGATCTTACGGTTGCGCGAACCCTCTGGACCTTC. Protein sequence: CASSPRDLTVARTLWTF.

This clonotype was detected many times. The chain combines TRBV12-3 or TRBV12-4 with TRBJ1-5, with D maybe TRBD1 (6 bases). Trimming removed 9 bases from V and 4 bases from J, with 10 bases in between. The CDR3 length is 12 residues. The CDR3 here is CASGQSNQPQHF. The CDR3 coding sequence is TGTGCCAGTGGACAGTCGAATCAGCCCCAGCATTTT.

This clonotype was observed a few times. The chain recombines TRBV2 with TRBJ2-2, with TRBD1 matching over 11 bases. J gave up 8 bases and V 9 bases, and 14 bases lay outside the gene matches. Germline values: CDR1 SNHLY, CDR2 FYNNEI. The CDR3 runs to 16 residues. The CDR3 DNA reads TGTGCCAGTATTGGGACAGGGGGTTTATGGTCGGGGGAGCTGTTTTTT. Its translation is CASIGTGGLWSGELFF.

This clonotype appeared a few times. This chain connects TRBV13 to TRBJ2-6; perhaps TRBD2 as D (6 bases). The CDR3 consists of 16 residues. V was clipped by 6 bases and J by 4 bases, with 16 bases between them. The V gene's germline CDR1 is PRHDT and CDR2 FYEKMQ (reference sequence). CDR3 in DNA: TGTGCCAGCAGGGGGACTGCTCCACCCGGGGCCAACGTCCTGACTTTC. As protein: CASRGTAPPGANVLTF.